The clone carrying this T cell receptor (beta chain) was counted a few times. This entry comes from a study of T-cell reconstitution after alpha-beta-depleted transplantation in children. Between the trimmed V and J ends, which lost 0 bases and 0 bases, there was a span of 12 bases. The CDR3 covers 17 residues. Germline-derived CDR1 and CDR2 are LGHNA and YNFKEQ. Researchers prepared the TCRbeta library using unique molecular identifiers, the study reports. Each CDR3 protein gets one entry after TCRdb re-called the PCR reads with MiXCR. The sample has some 600,000 distinct CDR3 sequences; about an eighth are singletons.

This TCR was sampled from a male patient between 10 and 17 years old who had a stem cell transplant for acute myeloid leukemia, so the T cells may come from the graft donor. The chain is built from TRBV4-2 and TRBJ2-1; possible D gene TRBD2, 6 bases. The material was PBMCs, mostly from graft donor cells, obtained 360 days after TCRalphabeta/CD19-depleted stem cell transplant. The CDR3 DNA is TGTGCCAGCAGCCAAGAGGAGGGAACGGGCTCCTACAATGAGCAGTTCTTC. Residues: CASSQEEGTGSYNEQFF.